Each of the 28 T cell receptor beta chains below was sequenced from the same sample in a study of blood T cell repertoires in COVID-19. TCRdb keeps only in-frame clones here, not all; method: immunoSEQ multiplex PCR. The top ten clones hold 4.8% of a sample with under 250,000 clones, about 88% of them seen once. Sequenced material: peripheral blood. The source is a woman aged 40-49 years with acute or convalescent COVID-19.

The J gene is TRBJ1-1, the V gene TRBV5-4; 10 nucleotides match TRBD1. J lost 3 bases, V lost 2 bases, and 4 bases had no gene match. The CDR3 is 15 residues long. The germline V gene has CDR1 SGHNT and CDR2 YYREEE (reference sequence). In DNA, the CDR3 is TGTGCCAGCAGCTTTCGACAGGGGGCTCACACTGAAGCTTTCTTT. Its protein is CASSFRQGAHTEAFF.

This chain connects TRBV19 to TRBJ2-3, with D tentatively TRBD2 (5 bases). Germline V lookup: CDR1 LNHDA, CDR2 SQIVND (reference sequence). V lost 3 bases and J 0 bases, leaving 10 bases between the germline ends. The CDR3 runs to 15 residues. CDR3 sequence reads: CASSIEGRSTDTQYF. For the CDR3, the DNA is TGTGCCAGTAGTATTGAGGGTAGGAGCACAGATACGCAGTATTTT.

V and J are TRBV12-2 and TRBJ1-2; TRBD1 is taken as the D call from the table, unchecked against the DNA. TRBV12-2 is a listed pseudogene. CDR3 size: 17 residues. CDR3 sequence (DNA): TGTGCAAGTCGCTTAGCCCTCCCCGGGACAGGGGACTATGGCTACACCTTC. This encodes CASRLALPGTGDYGYTF.

The chain recombines TRBV3-1 (or the pseudogene TRBV3-2) with TRBJ2-3, with a possible D match to TRBD1 (6 bases). The CDR3 sequence is 15 residues long. V gave up 1 base and J gave up 4 bases, with 12 bases separating them. Per germline, CDR1 LGHDT and CDR2 YNNKEL (reference sequence). The CDR3 DNA is TGTGCCAGCAGCCAAGGGGGGCGCTTGGCAGATACGCAGTATTTT. Amino acid sequence: CASSQGGRLADTQYF.

As to this clone: At one of its ends the junction is not consistent with the germline gene, which may arise from a read error. The V and J genes are TRBV4-1 and TRBJ1-1, with D possibly being TRBD1 (5 bases). This CDR3 region has 15 residues. The germline CDR1 and CDR2 sequences are MGHRA and YSYEKL. The CDR3 reads CASNQDGAGNTEAFF. The DNA of the CDR3 is TGCGCCAGCAACCAAGATGGGGCCGGGAACACTGAAGCTTTCTTT.

This clone was seen once. The V and J genes are TRBV2 and TRBJ1-3; no firm D call. The CDR3 extends over 18 amino acids. Germline CDR1 and CDR2: SNHLY and FYNNEI. The V end was cut by 4 bases, the J end by 0 bases, with 19 bases between. The CDR3 DNA sequence: TGTGCCAGCAGTGTTGATCGATCCTTCGTCTACTCTGGAAACACCATATATTTT. The encoded protein is CASSVDRSFVYSGNTIYF.

This chain joins TRBV11-2 and TRBJ1-4; tentative D call: TRBD1 (6 bases). The germline V gene has CDR1 SGHAT and CDR2 FQNNGV. This CDR3 has 13 amino acids. V shed 5 bases and J shed 10 bases, with 14 bases lying between them. The CDR3 coding sequence is TGTGCCAGCAGCCCCCCAAGGGGGACAAAACTGTTTTTT. Its protein product is CASSPPRGTKLFF.

The rearrangement uses TRBV25-1 and TRBJ1-6, with D possibly TRBD1 on 6 matching bases. Germline loops: CDR1 MGHDK, CDR2 SYGVNS. Trimming stripped 1 base from V and 7 bases from J, with 11 bases between. This CDR3 comprises 15 residues. The DNA for the CDR3 is TGTGCCAGCAGTGAATCGGCCAGGGGAAATTCACCCCTCCACTTT. Translated: CASSESARGNSPLHF.

This chain uses TRBV24-1 with TRBJ2-3, with 9 bases identical to TRBD2. CDR1 KGHDR and CDR2 SFDVKD come from the germline V gene. The CDR3 contains 14 residues. J was trimmed by 6 bases and V by 5 bases; bases with no gene match: 5. CDR3 nucleotide sequence: TGTGCCACCAGTGGTTTAGCGGGGGAGGATACGCAGTATTTT. Translated: CATSGLAGEDTQYF.

The chain combines TRBV7-3 with TRBJ2-3; 9 nucleotides agree with TRBD2. After removal of 2 bases from V and 2 bases from J, the junction contained 2 bases not matched to a gene. The CDR3 runs 15 residues. Germline V gene data show CDR1 as SGHTA and CDR2 as FQGTGA. The CDR3 sequence is CASSLAGGSTDTQYF. The DNA of the CDR3 is TGTGCCAGCAGCTTAGCGGGGGGGTCCACAGATACGCAGTATTTT. Supplemented by reference TRBV7-3 and TRBJ2-3, the full variable domain reads GAGVSQTPSNKVTEKGKYVELRCDPISGHTALYWYRQSLGQGPEFLIYFQGTGAADDSGLPNDRFFAVRPEGSVSTLKIQRTERGDSAVYLCASSLAGGSTDTQYFGPGTRLTVL.

This CDR3 is CASSIASGNYGYTF. DNA for the CDR3: TGTGCCAGCAGCATTGCGAGCGGTAACTATGGCTACACCTTC. The gene calls are TRBV7-2 and TRBJ1-2, with unresolved D. The CDR3 extends over 14 amino acids. CDR1 and CDR2 (germline): SGHTA, FQGNSA. V was trimmed by 5 bases and J by 1 base, leaving 11 bases between them.

The rearrangement joins TRBV4-1 to TRBJ1-2, with 8 bases fitting TRBD1. The CDR3 length is 15 residues. V lost 2 bases, J lost 4 bases, and 6 bases stayed unmatched. From germline, CDR1 is MGHRA and CDR2 YSYEKL. CDR3 sequence (DNA): TGCGCCAGCAGCCAACCGGACAGGGAGGTCTATGGCTACACCTTC. Translated, it gives CASSQPDREVYGYTF.

The chain joins TRBV5-1 to TRBJ2-1; D might be TRBD1 (6 bases). V was shortened by 1 base and J by 6 bases, with 11 bases between the two germline ends. This CDR3 is 14 amino acids long. The germline gives CDR1 SGHRS, CDR2 YFSETQ. The CDR3 coding sequence is TGCGCCAGCAGCTTGATGGGGGACATCAATGAGCAGTTCTTC. Its protein product is CASSLMGDINEQFF. Full variable domain (remainder filled in from reference TRBV5-1 and TRBJ2-1): KAGVTQTPRYLIKTRGQQVTLSCSPISGHRSVSWYQQTPGQGLQFLFEYFSETQRNKGNFPGRFSGRQFSNSRSEMNVSTLELGDSALYLCASSLMGDINEQFFGPGTRLTVL.

The rearrangement uses TRBV5-5 and TRBJ1-1, with 7 bases lining up with TRBD1. Per germline, CDR1 SGHKS and CDR2 YYEKEE (reference sequence). CDR3 length equals 13 residues. J gave up 6 bases and V 7 bases, and 9 bases lay outside the gene matches. CDR3 sequence reads: CASGEGGNAEAFF. CDR3 in DNA: TGTGCCAGCGGGGAAGGGGGCAACGCTGAAGCTTTCTTT.

The chain recombines TRBV29-1 with TRBJ2-2; TRBD2 agrees at 7 bases. Trimming took 0 bases from V and 5 from J; bases not matched to a gene: 9. This CDR3 has 16 amino acids. Germline CDR1 is SQVTM and CDR2 is ANQGSEA. As DNA, the CDR3 is TGCAGCGTTGAAGAGTTGGGGGGGTTGAGTACCGGGGAGCTGTTTTTT. Protein sequence: CSVEELGGLSTGELFF.

V and J are TRBV14 and TRBJ2-1, with D possibly matching TRBD1 (6 bases). The V end lost 0 bases, the J end lost 6 bases, and 12 bases lay between the germline ends. Per the germline V gene, CDR1 is SGHDN and CDR2 is FVKESK. CDR3 size: 15 residues. The CDR3 region has the DNA TGTGCCAGCAGCCAAGAGCTGGGGGCTCGCAATGAGCAGTTCTTC. It yields the protein CASSQELGARNEQFF.

The J gene is TRBJ1-4, the V gene TRBV11-2; D is uncertain. The CDR3 consists of 15 residues. The germline V gene has CDR1 SGHAT and CDR2 FQNNGV. The germline V and J ends were trimmed by 3 bases and 0 bases, with 8 bases remaining between them. The CDR3 DNA sequence: TGTGCCAGCAGCTTGAGGCGTGCAACTAATGAAAAACTGTTTTTT. Translation gives CASSLRRATNEKLFF. The full variable domain, its missing parts supplied by reference TRBV11-2 and TRBJ1-4, is EAGVAQSPRYKIIEKRQSVAFWCNPISGHATLYWYQQILGQGPKLLIQFQNNGVVDDSQLPKDRFSAERLKGVDSTLKIQPAKLEDSAVYLCASSLRRATNEKLFFGSGTQLSVL.

This sequence joins TRBV7-2 and TRBJ1-5; D is perhaps TRBD1 (5 bases). The CDR3 contains 18 residues. The germline gives CDR1 SGHTA, CDR2 FQGNSA. V was pared by 1 base and J by 4 bases, with 20 bases between. This chain's CDR3 is CASSLGRGRGWANQPQHF. Here the CDR3 DNA reads TGTGCCAGCAGCTTAGGACGGGGGAGGGGTTGGGCAAATCAGCCCCAGCATTTT.

This clone turned up a few times. The chain couples TRBV5-1 to TRBJ1-6, with D unresolved. The germline V gene encodes CDR1 SGHRS and CDR2 YFSETQ. V was shortened by 0 bases and J by 0 bases, with 10 bases between the two germline ends. The CDR3 extends over 17 amino acids. The CDR3 protein is CASSLVSLSSYNSPLHF. In nucleotides, the CDR3 is TGCGCCAGCAGCTTGGTTTCTCTGAGCTCCTATAATTCACCCCTCCACTTT.

The genes are TRBV6-5 and TRBJ2-5; 7 bases match TRBD2. The trim removed 7 bases at V and 3 bases at J, leaving 5 bases unmatched. Germline CDR1 is MNHEY and CDR2 is SVGAGI. The CDR3 extends over 13 amino acids. The DNA of the CDR3 is TGTGCCAGCAAATCGGCGGGGGAAGAGACCCAGTACTTC. It specifies CASKSAGEETQYF.

The J gene is TRBJ2-3, the V gene TRBV7-2, with 10 bases aligning to TRBD1. V was clipped by 0 bases and J by 3 bases; unmatched bases: 6. The CDR3 length is 17 residues. The germline V gene encodes CDR1 SGHTA and CDR2 FQGNSA. The CDR3 DNA is TGTGCCAGCAGCTTAGCTGTGGGGACAGGGGTGACAGATACGCAGTATTTT. As protein: CASSLAVGTGVTDTQYF.

The chain has TRBV11-2 and TRBJ2-1, with a possible D match to TRBD2 (7 bases). Germline lookup yields CDR1 SGHAT and CDR2 FQNNGV. This CDR3 is built from 16 residues. V was cut by 1 base and J by 6 bases, with 16 bases left in between. CDR3: CASSLVPWGGRNEQFF. DNA for the CDR3: TGTGCCAGCAGCTTAGTTCCGTGGGGGGGCCGCAATGAGCAGTTCTTC.

The rearrangement links TRBV5-4 to TRBJ1-1, with D perhaps TRBD1 (5 bases). CDR1 SGHNT and CDR2 YYREEE come from the germline V gene (reference sequence). V was trimmed by 4 bases and J by 5 bases, leaving 15 bases between them. This CDR3 comprises 14 residues. For the CDR3, the DNA is TGTGCCAGCAGCGGGGGGGTCATGAGTACTGAAGCTTTCTTT. As protein: CASSGGVMSTEAFF. Full variable domain (remainder filled in from reference TRBV5-4 and TRBJ1-1): ETGVTQSPTHLIKTRGQQVTLRCSSQSGHNTVSWYQQALGQGPQFIFQYYREEENGRGNFPPRFSGLQFPNYSSELNVNALELDDSALYLCASSGGVMSTEAFFGQGTRLTVV.

DNA for the CDR3: TGCGCCAGCAGCTTAGGACAGGGAAGCACTGAAGCTTTCTTT. Its translation is CASSLGQGSTEAFF. The chain combines TRBV5-1 with TRBJ1-1, with 8 bases fitting TRBD1. V lost 2 bases to trimming and J lost 4 bases; unmatched junction nucleotides: 4. CDR3 length equals 14 residues. Germline loops: CDR1 SGHRS, CDR2 YFSETQ.

The chain couples TRBV5-1 to TRBJ2-3; no firm D call. Between the trimmed V and J ends, which lost 0 bases and 5 bases, there was a span of 10 bases. Germline loops: CDR1 SGHRS, CDR2 YFSETQ. CDR3 length equals 14 residues. The CDR3: CASSLVAFRDTQYF. In nucleotides, the CDR3 is TGCGCCAGCAGCTTGGTGGCTTTCCGAGATACGCAGTATTTT.

V usage is TRBV11-2 and J usage is TRBJ1-2; D is uncertain. The germline V and J ends were trimmed by 3 bases and 4 bases, with 12 bases remaining between them. The germline CDR1 and CDR2 sequences are SGHAT and FQNNGV. The CDR3 length is 14 residues. Written as DNA, the CDR3 is TGTGCCAGCAGCTTTGGCCAACCGTTCTATGGCTACACCTTC. It yields the protein CASSFGQPFYGYTF.

This chain links TRBV10-3 with TRBJ2-1; D perhaps matches TRBD1 (5 bases). V was shortened by 7 bases and J by 1 base, with 8 bases between the two germline ends. The CDR3 spans 13 residues. Germline CDR1 and CDR2: ENHRY and SYGVKD. The CDR3 nucleotides read TGTGCCATCAAGGGGTCGTCCTACAATGAGCAGTTCTTC. This gives the protein CAIKGSSYNEQFF.

This clone showed up just a few times. This sequence joins TRBV9 and TRBJ2-3; TRBD1 agrees at 7 bases. This CDR3 is 15 amino acids long. The junction had 12 bases not matched to a gene; V was cut back by 7 bases and J by 4 bases. Germline V gene sequence: CDR1 SGDLS, CDR2 YYNGEE. The CDR3 DNA follows: TGTGCCAGCGCAACCGAGGGGGCTACCTCAGATACGCAGTATTTT. This encodes CASATEGATSDTQYF.